A single sample gave rise to the 13 T cell receptor beta chains below, sequenced in a study of blood T cell repertoires in COVID-19. Profiling relied on immunoSEQ multiplex PCR, and the TCRdb table lists in-frame clones only, not all of them. The sample lists fewer than 500,000 clones; around nine tenths were seen once. Sample: PBMCs or T cells enriched from blood (not recorded which). Every receptor here comes from a woman aged 25 to 39 with acute COVID-19.

The chain links TRBV18 to TRBJ2-1, with D possibly matching TRBD1 (6 bases). CDR1 and CDR2 from the germline V gene are KGHSH and LQKENI. The CDR3 is made up of 14 amino acids. V was shortened by 3 bases and J by 4 bases, with 10 bases between the two germline ends. The CDR3 loop reads CASSPQGPYNEQFF. The CDR3 region has the DNA TGTGCCAGCTCACCGCAGGGGCCGTACAATGAGCAGTTCTTC.

This chain joins TRBV12-3 or TRBV12-4 and TRBJ1-1; TRBD1 matches 8 bases. Trimming cost V 6 bases and J 4 bases; bases outside gene matches: 4. This CDR3 spans 13 amino acids. The CDR3 coding sequence is TGTGCCAGCAGGTTCACAGGGGGCACTGAAGCTTTCTTT. Translating gives CASRFTGGTEAFF.

V and J are TRBV19 and TRBJ2-4; 9 bases are shared with TRBD2. The CDR3 extends over 17 amino acids. The trim removed 1 base at V and 2 bases at J, leaving 6 bases unmatched. The germline gives CDR1 LNHDA, CDR2 SQIVND (reference sequence). This CDR3 is CASSIVQAGGPKNIQYF. The CDR3 DNA follows: TGTGCCAGTAGTATAGTTCAAGCGGGGGGCCCCAAAAACATTCAGTACTTC.

V usage is TRBV7-2 and J usage is TRBJ1-1; D remains unclear. Germline V CDR1 and CDR2: SGHTA, FQGNSA. Between the trimmed V and J ends, which lost 5 bases and 5 bases, there was a span of 15 bases. This CDR3 has 14 residues. The CDR3 region is CASSPGTAGTEAFF. The CDR3 DNA reads TGTGCCAGCAGCCCCGGAACTGCGGGGACTGAAGCTTTCTTT. Based on the CDR3 plus reference TRBV7-2 and TRBJ1-1, the full variable domain is GAGVSQSPSNKVTEKGKDVELRCDPISGHTALYWYRQSLGQGLEFLIYFQGNSAPDKSGLPSDRFSAERTGGSVSTLTIQRTQQEDSAVYLCASSPGTAGTEAFFGQGTRLTVV.

This clone showed up just once. CDR3 loop: CASSDESYEQYF. The CDR3 DNA follows: TGTGCCAGCAGTGACGAGTCCTACGAGCAGTACTTC. The chain links TRBV6-4 to TRBJ2-7; D gene unclear. Trimming cost V 2 bases and J 1 base, with 3 bases left between them. The length of the CDR3 is 12 residues. Germline CDR1 is MRHNA and CDR2 is SNTAGT.

As regards this clone: Additional DNA sequences in this sample encode the identical CDR3. This chain uses TRBV6-5 with TRBJ1-6, with a possible D match to TRBD1 (5 bases). The CDR3 runs 15 residues. Germline values: CDR1 MNHEY, CDR2 SVGAGI. V shed 2 bases and J shed 3 bases, with 8 bases lying between them. The CDR3 DNA is TGTGCCAGCAGTTACGGGGGGGGCTATAATTCACCCCTCCACTTT. This encodes CASSYGGGYNSPLHF.

The count of this clone is one. V is TRBV2 and J is TRBJ2-1; 10 nucleotides line up with TRBD2. Germline V CDR1 and CDR2: SNHLY, FYNNEI. The V and J ends lost 6 bases and 3 bases, in that order; junction bases with no gene match: 5. The CDR3 spans 15 residues. The CDR3 nucleotides are TGTGCCAGCAGGGCACTAGCGGGGATCTACAATGAGCAGTTCTTC. It specifies CASRALAGIYNEQFF.

The chain uses TRBV9 and TRBJ2-3; 8 bases are shared with TRBD2. The length of the CDR3 is 14 residues. Germline V gene sequence: CDR1 SGDLS, CDR2 YYNGEE. J was trimmed by 6 bases and V by 4 bases; bases with no gene match: 7. CDR3: CASSSGLAGDTQYF. The CDR3 nucleotides read TGTGCCAGCAGCTCAGGACTAGCCGGCGATACGCAGTATTTT.

The J gene is TRBJ1-6, the V gene TRBV5-1, with TRBD1 as a possible D gene (6 bases). This CDR3 spans 14 amino acids. The germline V gene encodes CDR1 SGHRS and CDR2 YFSETQ. The V end was cut by 2 bases, the J end by 6 bases, with 9 bases between. The CDR3 nucleotides are TGCGCCAGCAGCTTACGGACAGCTAATTCACCCCTCCACTTT. Residues: CASSLRTANSPLHF.

The rearrangement joins TRBV11-2 to TRBJ2-7; 7 bases are shared with TRBD1. Losses at the gene ends were 1 base for V and 0 bases for J; bases not matched to a gene: 3. There are 15 residues in the CDR3. Germline-derived CDR1 and CDR2 are SGHAT and FQNNGV. The CDR3 sequence is CASSLAGTVSYEQYF. The CDR3 DNA sequence: TGTGCCAGCAGCTTAGCCGGGACAGTCTCCTACGAGCAGTACTTC.

This chain uses TRBV27 with TRBJ1-5; TRBD1 matches at 8 bases. The CDR3 totals 14 residues. With 5 bases clipped from V and 4 bases from J, the junction kept 4 bases outside the gene matches. Germline V gene lookup returns CDR1 MNHEY and CDR2 SMNVEV (reference sequence). The CDR3 is CASSLTGGNQPQHF. CDR3 DNA: TGTGCCAGCAGTCTCACAGGGGGGAATCAGCCCCAGCATTTT.

The chain combines TRBV24-1 with TRBJ2-2; D perhaps matches TRBD1 (6 bases). CDR3 size: 13 residues. The V gene lost 7 bases and the J gene lost 8 bases, with 13 bases spanning the gap. Germline V gene data show CDR1 as KGHDR and CDR2 as SFDVKD. This chain's CDR3 is CATSDRSWGELFF. The CDR3 DNA reads TGTGCCACCAGCGACAGGTCGTGGGGGGAGCTGTTTTTT.

The chain is built from TRBV7-6 and TRBJ1-6; D is ambiguous. The germline CDR1 and CDR2 sequences are SGHVS and FNYEAQ. V shed 1 base and J shed 8 bases, with 15 bases lying between them. The CDR3 length is 16 residues. CDR3 residues: CASSLGSGSPDSPLHF. The DNA for the CDR3 is TGTGCCAGCAGCTTAGGTTCAGGTAGTCCCGATTCACCCCTCCACTTT. The whole variable domain, remainder taken from reference TRBV7-6 and TRBJ1-6, is GAGVSQSPRYKVTKRGQDVALRCDPISGHVSLYWYRQALGQGPEFLTYFNYEAQQDKSGLPNDRFSAERPEGSISTLTIQRTEQRDSAMYRCASSLGSGSPDSPLHFGNGTRLTVT.